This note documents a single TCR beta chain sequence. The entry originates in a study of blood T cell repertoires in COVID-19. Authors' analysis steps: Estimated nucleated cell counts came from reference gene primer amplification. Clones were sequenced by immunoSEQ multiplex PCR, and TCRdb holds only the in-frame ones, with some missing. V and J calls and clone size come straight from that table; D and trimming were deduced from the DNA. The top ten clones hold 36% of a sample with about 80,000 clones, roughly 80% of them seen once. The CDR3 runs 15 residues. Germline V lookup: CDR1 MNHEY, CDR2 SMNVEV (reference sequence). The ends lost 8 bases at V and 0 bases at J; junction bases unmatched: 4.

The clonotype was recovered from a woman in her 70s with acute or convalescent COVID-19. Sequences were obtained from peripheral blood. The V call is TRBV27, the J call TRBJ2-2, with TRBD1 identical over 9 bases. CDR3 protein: CASGGTGTNTGELFF. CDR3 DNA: TGTGCCAGCGGTGGGACAGGGACGAACACCGGGGAGCTGTTTTTT.